These 10 T cell receptor beta chains were sequenced from one sample in a study of OX40 agonist ivuxolimab in advanced cancers. Libraries came from the immunoSEQ multiplex PCR assay. Entries here come from immuneACCESS through TCRdb and include only in-frame sequences with V and J called. Some clones fail to appear in such tables; in the studies checked, an unresolved V gene covers under half of the shortfall, and the cause of the remainder is unknown. This sample has roughly 46,000 clones in its table, and 84% of those were observed once. The ten top clones hold 2% to 3% of the sample. The specimen was CD4+ or CD8+ T cells sorted from blood, collected in a trial of the OX40 agonist ivuxolimab. The receptors come from an adult with an advanced solid tumor such as melanoma, head and neck, liver or kidney cancer.

The chain carries TRBV18 and TRBJ2-1; 12 nucleotides align to TRBD2. The germline V gene encodes CDR1 KGHSH and CDR2 LQKENI. The CDR3 sequence is 17 residues long. With V trimmed by 6 bases and J by 3 bases, 9 bases remained unmatched. CDR3 amino acids: CASSDWLAGGHYNEQFF. DNA of the CDR3: TGTGCCAGCTCGGATTGGCTAGCGGGGGGGCACTACAATGAGCAGTTCTTC.

The chain is built from TRBV5-1 and TRBJ2-5; no clear D. CDR3 length equals 14 residues. Trimming cost V 0 bases and J 1 base, with 7 bases left between them. Germline V gene data show CDR1 as SGHRS and CDR2 as YFSETQ. The CDR3 region is CASSLGTLQETQYF. The DNA for the CDR3 is TGCGCCAGCAGCTTGGGCACTCTCCAAGAGACCCAGTACTTC.

The V and J genes are TRBV4-2 and TRBJ1-2; 8 positions agree with TRBD1. The CDR3 totals 15 residues. V dropped 2 bases and J dropped 3; count of bases not matched to a gene: 5. CDR1 and CDR2 from the germline V gene are LGHNA and YNFKEQ. This chain's CDR3 is CASSQTPTGDYGYTF. DNA of the CDR3: TGTGCCAGCAGCCAAACTCCGACAGGGGACTATGGCTACACCTTC.

V gene TRBV9 combines with J gene TRBJ2-3; 12 bases are a match to TRBD2. The CDR3 sequence is 17 residues long. The germline V gene has CDR1 SGDLS and CDR2 YYNGEE. The V segment lost 1 base and the J segment 5 bases; nucleotides outside the gene matches: 8. As DNA, the CDR3 is TGTGCCAGCAGCGTAAGCCCTAGCGGGGGGGCCCTAGATACGCAGTATTTT. Protein sequence: CASSVSPSGGALDTQYF.

The V and J genes are TRBV6-5 and TRBJ1-2, with 8 bases fitting TRBD1. V trimming: 8 bases; J trimming: 7 bases; junction bases outside the gene matches: 15. The CDR3 contains 15 residues. The germline V gene encodes CDR1 MNHEY and CDR2 SVGAGI. The DNA for the CDR3 is TGTGCCAGCCAACGCAGAGGGTCCAGGGGGCTTGGCTACACCTTC. This sequence encodes CASQRRGSRGLGYTF.

The chain joins TRBV29-1 to TRBJ2-1, with 9 bases identical to TRBD1. V lost 4 bases and J lost 5; bases outside the gene matches: 6. This CDR3 is 14 amino acids long. From germline, CDR1 is SQVTM and CDR2 ANQGSEA. CDR3 in DNA: TGCAGCGTTGGGGGGACAGGGTCCCACAATGAGCAGTTCTTC. It translates to CSVGGTGSHNEQFF.

The V gene is TRBV18, the J gene TRBJ2-7, with 7 bases lining up with TRBD2. This CDR3 has 11 amino acids. Trimming took 4 bases from V and 6 from J; bases not matched to a gene: 0. Germline CDR1 is KGHSH and CDR2 is LQKENI. CDR3 region: CASSRGGEQYF. The CDR3 DNA reads as TGTGCCAGCTCACGGGGGGGCGAGCAGTACTTC.

The V and J genes are TRBV7-8 and TRBJ2-3; 8 nucleotides agree with TRBD2. In germline, CDR1 is SGHVS, CDR2 FQNEAQ. This CDR3 is 17 amino acids long. With 1 base clipped from V and 6 bases from J, the junction kept 12 bases outside the gene matches. The CDR3 loop reads CASSLEGSGNTWDTQYF. CDR3 DNA sequence: TGTGCCAGCAGCTTAGAGGGTAGCGGGAACACGTGGGATACGCAGTATTTT.

This clone has only a few counts. V usage is TRBV10-1 and J usage is TRBJ2-7, with no clear D. The V gene lost 3 bases and the J gene lost 4 bases, with 7 bases spanning the gap. This CDR3 has 12 residues. Germline V CDR1 and CDR2: WNHNN, SYGVQD (reference sequence). The CDR3 loop reads CASSDNQYEQYF. Written as DNA, the CDR3 is TGCGCCAGCAGTGATAACCAATACGAGCAGTACTTC.

The chain couples TRBV7-2 to TRBJ2-3, with 7 bases matching TRBD2. With 5 bases clipped from V and 3 bases from J, the junction kept 8 bases outside the gene matches. This CDR3 region has 15 residues. The germline CDR1 and CDR2 sequences are SGHTA and FQGNSA. CDR3 amino acids: CASSTSGLGTDTQYF. The CDR3, as DNA: TGTGCCAGCAGCACGTCCGGACTAGGGACAGATACGCAGTATTTT.